This T cell receptor (beta chain) derives from a study of T cell changes during pregnancy in multiple sclerosis. With 1 base clipped from V and 3 bases from J, the junction kept 6 bases outside the gene matches. The CDR3 contains 15 residues. The germline V gene encodes CDR1 SGHKS and CDR2 YYEKEE (reference sequence). Method: immunoSEQ multiplex PCR; TCRdb's copy keeps in-frame clones and lacks some. This sample yields approximately 60,000 clones, of which around 94% are seen a single time; approximately 3.5% belongs to the top ten. This clone showed up just once. This sequence was found in a female donor with multiple sclerosis, enrolled in a pregnancy study. The sequences come from CD8+ T cells from peripheral blood mononuclear cells, collected in the third trimester of pregnancy. The chain couples TRBV5-5 to TRBJ2-7, with 8 positions matching TRBD2. The CDR3 coding sequence is TGTGCCAGCAGCTTGCTTGGTAGCGGGATCTACGAGCAGTACTTC. Translated, it gives CASSLLGSGIYEQYF.